These 19 T cell receptor beta chains were sequenced from one sample in a study of T cells in Graves' hyperthyroidism and ophthalmopathy. Amplification of TCR beta CDR3 regions was performed using RNA transcripts as template. TCR CDR3 regions were first amplified by RT-PCR with HTBI primers. TCRdb recomputed calls from the multiplex PCR reads with MiXCR, one row per CDR3 protein. This table holds about 95,000 distinct CDR3 sequences, roughly 40% found once. The sample taken for sequencing was peripheral blood or thyroid tissue (not recorded which). All receptors come from a young woman with Graves' hyperthyroidism.

This clonotype was seen at least ten times. The gene calls are TRBV4-1 and TRBJ2-2, with no clear D. Trimming shortened V by 1 base and J by 5 bases, and 8 bases separated the two germline ends. Per germline, CDR1 MGHRA and CDR2 YSYEKL. This CDR3 contains 14 residues. CDR3: CASSQVFGTGELFF. The CDR3 coding sequence is TGCGCCAGCAGCCAAGTCTTCGGGACCGGGGAGCTGTTTTTT.

This clonotype was recorded at least ten times. The V and J genes are TRBV5-1 and TRBJ1-1; D unclear. From germline, CDR1 is SGHRS and CDR2 YFSETQ. Trimming took 0 bases from V and 4 from J, leaving 10 bases between them. The CDR3 has 14 residues. The CDR3, as DNA: TGCGCCAGCAGCTTGGGGAGGGCGGGCACTGAAGCTTTCTTT. The encoded protein is CASSLGRAGTEAFF.

This clonotype was picked up many times. The chain is built from TRBV9 and TRBJ1-5; no clear D gene. CDR1 is SGDLS and CDR2 is YYNGEE in the germline V gene. The V end was cut by 4 bases, the J end by 3 bases, with 11 bases between. This CDR3 spans 14 amino acids. The CDR3 bases are TGTGCCAGCAGCCTAGACCCCACCAATCAGCCCCAGCATTTT. As protein: CASSLDPTNQPQHF.

In this sample, this clonotype turned up many times. CDR3 residues: CSAYGFGLAGRTYEQYF. Written as DNA, the CDR3 is TGCAGTGCTTACGGTTTCGGACTAGCGGGACGAACCTACGAGCAGTACTTC. V is TRBV20-1 and J is TRBJ2-7; 12 positions match TRBD2. The V gene end was trimmed by 5 bases and the J gene end by 2 bases; junction bases not matched to a gene: 13. The length of the CDR3 is 17 residues. Looked up from germline, CDR1 is DFQATT and CDR2 is SNEGSKA (reference sequence).

This clonotype came up many times. The chain couples TRBV11-2 to TRBJ1-1; TRBD1 might be the D (6 bases). The germline V and J ends were trimmed by 3 bases and 2 bases, with 13 bases remaining between them. The CDR3 is 15 amino acids. Per germline, CDR1 SGHAT and CDR2 FQNNGV. The CDR3 sequence: CASSFKTGYNTEAFF. DNA of the CDR3: TGTGCCAGCAGCTTCAAGACAGGCTACAACACTGAAGCTTTCTTT.

With respect to this clonotype: At one end, the junction sequence differs from germline, possibly due to a read error. The chain recombines TRBV5-1 with TRBJ1-2; D not resolved. This CDR3 spans 13 amino acids. Germline V CDR1 and CDR2: SGHRS, YFSETQ. The CDR3 region has the DNA TGCGTCAGCAGCCGATCGAGGGAGGGTAGCTACACCTTC. Protein sequence: CVSSRSREGSYTF.

This clonotype appeared a few times. The rearrangement uses TRBV7-9 and TRBJ1-1; D is unclear. Germline V gives CDR1 SEHNR, CDR2 FQNEAQ (reference sequence). The CDR3 runs to 15 residues. V gave up 5 bases and J gave up 3 bases, with 16 bases separating them. The chain's CDR3 is CASSPYLGRHTEAFF. The CDR3 nucleotides read TGTGCCAGCAGCCCCTATCTCGGGCGCCACACTGAAGCTTTCTTT.

This clonotype appeared many times. This chain joins TRBV5-6 and TRBJ1-1; D gene ambiguous. Germline V CDR1 and CDR2: SGHDT, YYEEEE. Trimming left V 4 bases short and J 5 bases short, with 9 bases between. The CDR3 totals 12 residues. DNA for the CDR3: TGTGCCAGCAGCCTTTTTGGAACTGAAGCTTTCTTT. This gives the protein CASSLFGTEAFF. Full variable domain (remainder filled in from reference TRBV5-6 and TRBJ1-1): DAGVTQSPTHLIKTRGQQVTLRCSPKSGHDTVSWYQQALGQGPQFIFQYYEEEERQRGNFPDRFSGHQFPNYSSELNVNALLLGDSALYLCASSLFGTEAFFGQGTRLTVV.

The V and J genes are TRBV15 and TRBJ2-2; D is undetermined. The CDR3 has 13 amino acids. Germline V gene sequence: CDR1 LNHNV, CDR2 YYDKDF (reference sequence). The V end lost 3 bases, the J end lost 3 bases, and 5 bases lay between the germline ends. In nucleotides, the CDR3 is TGTGCCACCAGCAGTCTCTACACCGGGGAGCTGTTTTTT. Its protein product is CATSSLYTGELFF. The full variable domain, rest sourced from reference TRBV15 and TRBJ2-2, is DAMVIQNPRYQVTQFGKPVTLSCSQTLNHNVMYWYQQKSSQAPKLLFHYYDKDFNNEADTPDNFQSRRPNTSFCFLDIRSPGLGDTAMYLCATSSLYTGELFFGEGSRLTVL.

A word on this clonotype: Without the conserved terminal phenylalanine or tryptophan, this CDR3 likely stems from a read error. The DNA is omitted, as the CDR3 cannot be located on it reliably, and the CDR3 follows TCRdb's listing. The J gene is TRBJ2-5, the V gene TRBV29-1. The CDR3 extends over 13 residues, inclusive of both ends. Germline V lookup: CDR1 SQVTM, CDR2 ANQGSEA. The CDR3 spells CSVERVVYETQCS.

This clonotype was counted at least ten times. The chain couples TRBV7-2 to TRBJ1-1; weak D call: TRBD1 (5 bases). This CDR3 comprises 17 residues. Germline values: CDR1 SGHTA, CDR2 FQGNSA. V lost 3 bases and J 6 bases, leaving 23 bases between the germline ends. CDR3 region: CASSLLNLGPRNAEAFF. The CDR3 nucleotides are TGTGCCAGCAGCTTGTTAAATTTGGGGCCCCGTAACGCTGAAGCTTTCTTT. The complete variable domain, with remaining parts taken from reference TRBV7-2 and TRBJ1-1, reads GAGVSQSPSNKVTEKGKDVELRCDPISGHTALYWYRQSLGQGLEFLIYFQGNSAPDKSGLPSDRFSAERTGGSVSTLTIQRTQQEDSAVYLCASSLLNLGPRNAEAFFGQGTRLTVV.

Remarks on this clonotype: A clone one base away is much larger, so this may be a read error. The genes are TRBV28 and TRBJ1-4; TRBD1 matches 7 bases. The CDR3 totals 14 residues. Germline loops: CDR1 MDHEN, CDR2 SYDVKM. The CDR3 DNA sequence: TGTGCCAGCAGTTTATGGGGACAGAATGAAAAACCGTTTTTT. Translated, it gives CASSLWGQNEKPFF. Full variable domain (rest looked up from reference TRBV28 and TRBJ1-4): DVKVTQSSRYLVKRTGEKVFLECVQDMDHENMFWYRQDPGLGLRLIYFSYDVKMKEKGDIPEGYSVSREKKERFSLILESASTNQTSMYLCASSLWGQNEKPFFGSGTQLSVL.

The chain carries TRBV15 and TRBJ1-5, with D possibly being TRBD1 (6 bases). Germline V gene sequence: CDR1 LNHNV, CDR2 YYDKDF (reference sequence). The CDR3 has 14 residues. Trimming pared 7 bases from V and 2 bases from J, leaving 12 bases between. CDR3 in amino acids: CATNSRGGNQPQHF. Here the CDR3 DNA reads TGTGCCACCAACTCCAGGGGTGGCAATCAGCCCCAGCATTTT. Full variable domain (remainder filled in from reference TRBV15 and TRBJ1-5): DAMVIQNPRYQVTQFGKPVTLSCSQTLNHNVMYWYQQKSSQAPKLLFHYYDKDFNNEADTPDNFQSRRPNTSFCFLDIRSPGLGDTAMYLCATNSRGGNQPQHFGDGTRLSIL.

Notes on this clonotype: The germline gene is not matched at one end of the junction; a read error may be the cause. The V gene is TRBV7-3, the J gene TRBJ2-5, with 7 bases matching TRBD2. The germline V gene has CDR1 SGHTA and CDR2 FQGTGA. This CDR3 region has 16 residues. The CDR3 sequence is CAGSFGAGRGQETQYF. The CDR3 bases are TGTGCCGGCAGCTTTGGAGCGGGGCGGGGGCAAGAGACCCAGTACTTC.

This clonotype was counted only a few times. The gene calls are TRBV7-8 and TRBJ1-5; the match to TRBD1 covers 8 bases. The germline CDR1 and CDR2 sequences are SGHVS and FQNEAQ. Trimming took 4 bases from V and 6 from J; bases not matched to a gene: 2. This CDR3 region has 13 residues. The CDR3: CASSYDRGQPQHF. DNA of the CDR3: TGTGCCAGCAGCTACGACAGGGGTCAGCCCCAGCATTTT.

This clonotype was found once. The J gene is TRBJ1-2, the V gene TRBV5-1; no clear D. The CDR3 is 11 residues long. Trimming shortened V by 3 bases and J by 8 bases, and 8 bases separated the two germline ends. Germline-derived CDR1 and CDR2 are SGHRS and YFSETQ. In DNA, the CDR3 is TGCGCCAGCAGCTACGTGGAGGGCTACACCTTC. This codes for CASSYVEGYTF.

Ten or more counts support this clonotype. This chain links TRBV20-1 with TRBJ2-7; TRBD2 agrees at 7 bases. With V trimmed by 6 bases and J by 6 bases, 11 bases remained unmatched. Germline V gene lookup returns CDR1 DFQATT and CDR2 SNEGSKA (reference sequence). The CDR3 contains 13 residues. CDR3 amino acids: CSAEDPGGLEQYF. Here the CDR3 DNA reads TGCAGTGCCGAGGATCCGGGAGGACTCGAGCAGTACTTC.

With respect to this clonotype: The conserved final phenylalanine or tryptophan is absent from the CDR3, which likely points to a read error. V gene TRBV7-9 combines with J gene TRBJ2-3, with TRBD2 matching over 7 bases. V shed 5 bases, J shed 9 bases, and the junction held 14 bases outside the gene matches. The CDR3 runs 15 residues. Germline assignment: CDR1 SEHNR and CDR2 FQNEAQ (reference sequence). This chain's CDR3 is CASSLAGVREATQYS. CDR3 DNA: TGTGCCAGCAGCCTCGCGGGGGTGCGGGAAGCAACGCAGTATTCT.

This chain links TRBV29-1 with TRBJ1-2; D ambiguous. Trimming removed 1 base at V and 5 bases at J, with 5 bases between. CDR1 and CDR2 from the germline V gene are SQVTM and ANQGSEA. This CDR3 has 11 residues. CDR3 sequence: CSVEVHYGYTF. In nucleotides, the CDR3 is TGCAGCGTTGAAGTTCATTATGGCTACACCTTC.